This paragraph covers one T cell receptor beta chain sequence. Stated time point: pre-reinfection, 55 to 20 weeks before reinfection detection. The sorted cells went straight to TCR sequencing with no prior in vitro expansion. Only in-frame clones appear in the TCRdb table, and some are missing; sequencing was by immunoSEQ multiplex PCR. Of approximately 50,000 clones in the sample, roughly 91% are singletons; the top ten hold about 1%. This sample is drawn from a study of memory CD8 T cells in hepatitis C reinfection. V shed 4 bases and J 9 bases; nucleotides not matched to a gene: 12. The CDR3 loop spans 17 amino acids. Germline V gene data show CDR1 as SQVTM and CDR2 as ANQGSEA.

The source is a man aged 18 to 30 with hepatitis C virus infection. The sequencing input was naive CD8+ T cells sorted from blood. The chain links TRBV29-1 to TRBJ2-1, with TRBD2 matching 16 bases. CDR3 nucleotides: TGCAGCGTTGCCGGCGGGACTAGCGGGGGGGCCGGGCTTGAGCAGTTCTTC. It specifies CSVAGGTSGGAGLEQFF.